These T cell receptor beta chains were read from a single sample in a study of blood T cell repertoires in COVID-19. Assay: immunoSEQ multiplex PCR; the TCRdb copy retains only in-frame clones and omits some. In the table there are 56,000 or so clones, under 85% of which are singletons. The source material was peripheral blood. The receptor source for this set is a woman in her 70s with acute or convalescent COVID-19. CDR3s include the opening cysteine and the closing phenylalanine or tryptophan. The D gene is left open where the match is weak. Clone sizes are given selectively: once, few, many, or a class where the clone is expanded.

TRBV18,TRBJ2-2,-,-,TGTGCCAGCTCACCTTTCTCCAACACCGGGGAGCTGTTTTTT,CASSPFSNTGELFF
TRBV11-3,TRBJ2-5,-,TRBD2,TGTGCCAGCAGCTTAGATGACTGGGCGGGGGGAGCGGGGGCCCCAGAGACCCAGTACTTC,CASSLDDWAGGAGAPETQYF
TRBV6-2/TRBV6-3,TRBJ1-6,-,-,TGTGCCAGCAGTTTCAACCCAAGCCATTCACCCCTCCACTTT,CASSFNPSHSPLHF
TRBV5-1,TRBJ2-7,-,TRBD2,TGCGCCAGCAGCTTGAGGGCTAGCGGGGTCTACGAGCAGTACTTC,CASSLRASGVYEQYF
TRBV4-3,TRBJ2-5,few,TRBD2,TGCGCCAGCAGCCAAGGGGGTCAAGCGGGGGGTGTGGTCTCGGAGACCCAGTACTTC,CASSQGGQAGGVVSETQYF
TRBV12-3/TRBV12-4,TRBJ2-7,-,-,TGTGCCAGCAGTCTACGAACCTACGAGCAGTACTTC,CASSLRTYEQYF
TRBV5-5,TRBJ1-2,-,TRBD1,TGTGCCAGCAGCTCAACAGGGGAAGGTGGCTACACCTTC,CASSSTGEGGYTF
TRBV11-2,TRBJ2-3,-,-,TGTGCCAGCAGGCCCCCAGGGGGGCCCACAGATACGCAGTATTTT,CASRPPGGPTDTQYF
TRBV28,TRBJ1-6,-,-,TGTGCCAGCAACGGTTTACCTAGGTCACCCCTCCACTTT,CASNGLPRSPLHF
TRBV2,TRBJ2-1,-,-,TGTGCCAGCTATGGCAGCGAACCTAAATATTACAATGAGCAGTTCTTC,CASYGSEPKYYNEQFF
TRBV9,TRBJ2-7,-,TRBD2,TGTGCCAGCAGCGAAACGGGGGGGAAGTACGAGCAGTACTTC,CASSETGGKYEQYF
TRBV29-1,TRBJ1-6,-,TRBD1,TGCAGCGCTAGAGGACAGGCTTATAATTCACCCCTCCACTTT,CSARGQAYNSPLHF
TRBV19,TRBJ1-3,-,TRBD1,TGTGCCAGTAGTGACAGGGGGCCAGGAAACACCATATATTTT,CASSDRGPGNTIYF
TRBV7-2,TRBJ1-2,-,-,TGTGCCAGCAGCCGGGACACTAACTATGGCTACACCTTC,CASSRDTNYGYTF
TRBV7-9,TRBJ2-1,-,-,TGTGCCAGCAGCACCGACTCAGACCCCCGCAATGAGCAGTTCTTC,CASSTDSDPRNEQFF
TRBV5-6,TRBJ2-3,-,-,TGTGCCAGCAGCCCCCAAACGTTAGCAGATACGCAGTATTTT,CASSPQTLADTQYF
TRBV4-2,TRBJ1-2,many,-,TGTGCCAGCAGCCAAGAAATAGGGACATCGAGGTATGGCTACACCTTC,CASSQEIGTSRYGYTF
TRBV18,TRBJ1-2,-,TRBD1,TGTGCCAGCTCACCGGTATACAGGGGGCGGGGTGGCTACACCTTC,CASSPVYRGRGGYTF
TRBV3-1/TRBV3-2,TRBJ2-7,-,TRBD2,TGTGCCAGCAGCCGACTAGCGGGGGTGTCCTACGAGCAGTACTTC,CASSRLAGVSYEQYF
TRBV29-1,TRBJ2-2,once,-,TGCAGCGTTGTACAGAACACCGGGGAGCTGTTTTTT,CSVVQNTGELFF
TRBV7-2,TRBJ1-2,once,-,TGTGCCAGCAGCTTAGAACATTCCGTTTATGGTGGCTACACCTTC,CASSLEHSVYGGYTF
TRBV7-3,TRBJ2-1,-,TRBD1,TGTGCCAGCAGCTTAGATCAGGGGGTCGATGAGCAGTTCTTC,CASSLDQGVDEQFF
TRBV5-4,TRBJ1-2,-,-,TGTGCCAGCAGCCTCGGGACATCGTATGGCTACACCTTC,CASSLGTSYGYTF
TRBV9,TRBJ2-5,-,TRBD2,TGTGCCAGCAGCGCCCAGCGGGGGGGCGGGGAGACCCAGTACTTC,CASSAQRGGGETQYF
TRBV5-1,TRBJ2-1,-,-,TGCGCCAGCAGCCCACAGGGTAGATCCTCCTACAATGAGCAGTTCTTC,CASSPQGRSSYNEQFF
TRBV28,TRBJ2-1,-,TRBD2,TGTGCCAGCAGCTCTCCGGGACTAGCGGGTTTCAATGAGCAGTTCTTC,CASSSPGLAGFNEQFF
TRBV18,TRBJ2-2,few,-,TGTGCCAGCTCGTCCGTCCGGGGGGAGCTGTTTTTT,CASSSVRGELFF
TRBV10-3,TRBJ1-2,-,TRBD1,TGTGCCATCAGTGACGGACAGGGCTATGGCTACACCTTC,CAISDGQGYGYTF
TRBV11-2,TRBJ1-2,-,-,TGTGCCAGCAGCTTATTCCCCAGGAACTATGGCTACACCTTC,CASSLFPRNYGYTF
TRBV7-2,TRBJ2-7,once,TRBD2,TGTGCCAGCAGCTATCCCCGGGCTAGCGGGGGGGGTTACTACGAGCAGTACTTC,CASSYPRASGGGYYEQYF
TRBV27,TRBJ1-5,-,-,TGTGCCAGCAGTCCATGGACAGCAAATAGCAATCAGCCCCAGCATTTT,CASSPWTANSNQPQHF
TRBV9,TRBJ2-4,-,-,TGTGCCAGCAGCCCCGGGACTGCAAAAAACATTCAGTACTTC,CASSPGTAKNIQYF
TRBV7-2,TRBJ1-3,-,TRBD1,TGTGCCAGCAGCTATAAGAGACAGGGGGCGGAATCTGGAAACACCATATATTTT,CASSYKRQGAESGNTIYF
TRBV18,TRBJ2-7,-,-,TGTGCCAGCTCACCACCGAGAGGGGAGGGGGCCTACGAGCAGTACTTC,CASSPPRGEGAYEQYF
TRBV7-3,TRBJ2-1,-,TRBD1,TGTGCCAGCAGCCTCTACAGGGGTTCTACTTATGAGCAGTTCTTC,CASSLYRGSTYEQFF
TRBV7-2,TRBJ2-7,-,-,TGTGCCAGCAGCTCAGGGGAGCGGGGCAGGAACGAGCAGTACTTC,CASSSGERGRNEQYF
TRBV7-9,TRBJ2-1,-,TRBD1,TGTGCCAGCAGCTCAATATCCGGGACAGGGGGCTTGAATGAGCAGTTCTTC,CASSSISGTGGLNEQFF
TRBV4-3,TRBJ2-3,-,-,TGCGCCAGCAGCCAAGATTCCCACAGGGCGACGGATACGCAGTATTTT,CASSQDSHRATDTQYF
TRBV5-6,TRBJ2-2,-,-,TGTGCCAGCAGCTTGGCCTCGGGGGTCGGGGAGCTGTTTTTT,CASSLASGVGELFF
TRBV5-4,TRBJ1-1,-,-,TGTGCCAGCAGCTTAAACAGGGACACTGAAGCTTTCTTT,CASSLNRDTEAFF
TRBV7-7,TRBJ2-3,-,-,TGTGCCAGCACGGACGACAAGGGGGCTAGCGCAGATACGCAGTATTTT,CASTDDKGASADTQYF
TRBV6-4,TRBJ2-7,-,TRBD2,TGTGCCAGCAGTGACTCGGGGCGGGGGGCTCCCTACGAGCAGTACTTC,CASSDSGRGAPYEQYF
TRBV24-1,TRBJ2-1,-,TRBD2,TGTGCCACCAGTAAGGGAGGGAACAATGAGCAGTTCTTC,CATSKGGNNEQFF
TRBV18,TRBJ1-1,-,-,TGTGCCAGCTCACCCGTACAGGGAATGAACACTGAAGCTTTCTTT,CASSPVQGMNTEAFF
TRBV24-1,TRBJ1-1,-,-,TGTGCCACCAGTGATTTGCGGAGGAGGATTACGAACACTGAAGCTTTCTTT,CATSDLRRRITNTEAFF
TRBV6-1,TRBJ1-4,-,-,TGTGCCAGCAGTGAAGTTTGGGGGGTTGATGAAAAACTGTTTTTT,CASSEVWGVDEKLFF
TRBV2,TRBJ1-2,-,TRBD1,TGTGCCAGCAGTGAGTGGCCAGGGGGGAGTTATGGCTACACCTTC,CASSEWPGGSYGYTF
TRBV7-9,TRBJ2-5,few,-,TGTGCCAGCAGCAAAGACAGTTTAGAGACCCAGTACTTC,CASSKDSLETQYF
TRBV12-3/TRBV12-4,TRBJ1-4,-,TRBD1,TGTGCCAGCAGCCGGGGACAGAATGAAAAACTGTTTTTT,CASSRGQNEKLFF
TRBV5-1,TRBJ2-3,-,TRBD2,TGCGCCAGCAGCGGCGGGACTAGCGGGGGGCGCACAGATACGCAGTATTTT,CASSGGTSGGRTDTQYF
TRBV5-1,TRBJ2-5,-,TRBD1,TGCGCCAGCAGCTTGGAGGGGCAGGGGGCCGAGACCCAGTACTTC,CASSLEGQGAETQYF
TRBV2,TRBJ2-3,-,-,TGTGCCAGCAGGTATTCGGACACCAGAGATACGCAGTATTTT,CASRYSDTRDTQYF
TRBV28,TRBJ2-5,few,-,TGTGCCAGCTCACGACAGGTCCAAGAGACCCAGTACTTC,CASSRQVQETQYF
TRBV7-8,TRBJ2-7,once,TRBD1,TGTGCCAGCAGCTCACCGGGACAGAGACCCTACGAGCAGTACTTC,CASSSPGQRPYEQYF
TRBV14,TRBJ1-2,-,-,TGTGCCAGCAGCCGGGGGACACAAGTATTCAACTATGGCTACACCTTC,CASSRGTQVFNYGYTF
TRBV30,TRBJ2-6,-,TRBD1,TGTGCCTGGAGATATCGGAGGACAGGGGTGAGGGGGGCCAACGTCCTGACTTTC,CAWRYRRTGVRGANVLTF
TRBV7-2,TRBJ2-7,-,-,TGTGCCAGCACCCCTTCACAGAACTCCTACGAGCAGTACTTC,CASTPSQNSYEQYF